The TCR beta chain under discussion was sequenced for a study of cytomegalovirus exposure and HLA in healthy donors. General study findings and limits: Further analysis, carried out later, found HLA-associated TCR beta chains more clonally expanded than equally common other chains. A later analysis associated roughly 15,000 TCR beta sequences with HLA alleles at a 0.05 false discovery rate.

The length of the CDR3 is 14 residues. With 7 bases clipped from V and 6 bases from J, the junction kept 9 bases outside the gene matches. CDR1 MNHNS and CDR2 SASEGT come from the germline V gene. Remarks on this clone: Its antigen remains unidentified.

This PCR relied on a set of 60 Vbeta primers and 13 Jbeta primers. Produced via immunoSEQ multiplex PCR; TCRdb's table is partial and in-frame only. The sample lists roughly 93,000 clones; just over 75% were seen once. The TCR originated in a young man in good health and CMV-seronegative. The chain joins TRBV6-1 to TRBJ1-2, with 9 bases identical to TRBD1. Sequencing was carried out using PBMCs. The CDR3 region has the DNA TGTGCCAGCACACCGGGACAGGGAGGCAATGGCTACACCTTC. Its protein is CASTPGQGGNGYTF.